These T cell receptor beta chains were read from a single sample in a study of T-cell reconstitution after alpha-beta-depleted transplantation in children. TCRdb reprocessed the PCR reads with MiXCR, giving one entry per CDR3 protein. The profile shows about 980,000 distinct CDR3 sequences, 25% to 35% of them singletons. The sequencing used PBMCs, mostly from graft donor cells, collected 360 days after TCRalphabeta/CD19-depleted stem cell transplant. All receptors come from a boy in the first two years of life who had a stem cell transplant for SCID, so the T cells may come from the graft donor. CDR3s include the opening cysteine and the closing phenylalanine or tryptophan. Fields, in order: V gene, clone size, D gene, J gene, CDR3 protein, CDR3 DNA. A D gene is named only where the DNA matches it firmly. For some rows the clone size is stated as once, few or many, or as a class when expanded; others skip it.

V gene: TRBV7-9; clone size: NA; D gene: NA; J gene: TRBJ1-1; CDR3 protein: CASSLGWGGIAEAFF; CDR3 DNA: TGTGCCAGCAGCTTGGGTTGGGGGGGGATCGCTGAAGCTTTCTTT
V gene: TRBV20-1; clone size: few; D gene: TRBD1; J gene: TRBJ2-1; CDR3 protein: CSARETGKRYNEQFF; CDR3 DNA: TGCAGTGCTAGAGAGACAGGGAAAAGGTACAATGAGCAGTTCTTC
V gene: TRBV12-3/TRBV12-4; clone size: NA; D gene: TRBD2; J gene: TRBJ2-3; CDR3 protein: CASRLRPQLAGRTDTQYF; CDR3 DNA: TGTGCCAGCAGGTTACGCCCTCAACTAGCGGGCCGCACAGATACGCAGTATTTT
V gene: TRBV15; clone size: NA; D gene: TRBD1; J gene: TRBJ1-1; CDR3 protein: CATSSSQGAAFF; CDR3 DNA: TGTGCCACCAGCAGTTCTCAGGGGGCCGCTTTCTTT
V gene: TRBV5-1; clone size: NA; D gene: NA; J gene: TRBJ1-1; CDR3 protein: CASSAAAGTRVAEAFF; CDR3 DNA: TGCGCCAGCAGCGCGGCGGCAGGGACCAGAGTAGCTGAAGCTTTCTTT
V gene: TRBV12-3/TRBV12-4; clone size: NA; D gene: NA; J gene: TRBJ2-1; CDR3 protein: CASSLVAGQFF; CDR3 DNA: TGTGCCAGCAGTTTGGTGGCAGGGCAGTTCTTC
V gene: TRBV12-3/TRBV12-4; clone size: few; D gene: NA; J gene: TRBJ1-1; CDR3 protein: CASNREGHTEAFF; CDR3 DNA: TGTGCCAGCAACCGGGAAGGTCACACTGAAGCTTTCTTT
V gene: TRBV20-1; clone size: NA; D gene: NA; J gene: TRBJ1-6; CDR3 protein: CSATGEGSSYNSPLHF; CDR3 DNA: TGCAGTGCCACGGGCGAAGGGAGCTCCTATAATTCACCCCTCCACTTT
V gene: TRBV20-1; clone size: NA; D gene: TRBD2; J gene: TRBJ2-2; CDR3 protein: CSARYPSGGAGTGELFF; CDR3 DNA: TGCAGTGCTAGATACCCTAGCGGGGGGGCGGGCACCGGGGAGCTGTTTTTT
V gene: TRBV9; clone size: few; D gene: TRBD2; J gene: TRBJ2-1; CDR3 protein: CASSSARTSGEREQFF; CDR3 DNA: TGTGCCAGCAGCTCAGCCCGGACTAGCGGGGAAAGAGAGCAGTTCTTC
V gene: TRBV28; clone size: few; D gene: NA; J gene: TRBJ2-7; CDR3 protein: CASRQTYEQYF; CDR3 DNA: TGTGCCAGCCGACAGACCTACGAGCAGTACTTC
V gene: TRBV5-1; clone size: few; D gene: TRBD1; J gene: TRBJ2-7; CDR3 protein: CASSPSGQGVWEQYF; CDR3 DNA: TGCGCCAGCAGCCCATCGGGACAGGGGGTTTGGGAGCAGTACTTC
V gene: TRBV20-1; clone size: few; D gene: NA; J gene: TRBJ1-1; CDR3 protein: CSASRSEGDTEAFF; CDR3 DNA: TGCAGTGCTAGTCGCTCCGAGGGGGACACTGAAGCTTTCTTT
V gene: TRBV19; clone size: few; D gene: TRBD1; J gene: TRBJ2-6; CDR3 protein: CASSIVMRQGISGANVLTF; CDR3 DNA: TGTGCCAGTAGTATCGTTATGAGACAGGGAATCTCTGGGGCCAACGTCCTGACTTTC
V gene: TRBV11-2; clone size: NA; D gene: NA; J gene: TRBJ2-1; CDR3 protein: CASSLDRRGYNEQFF; CDR3 DNA: TGTGCCAGCAGCCTTGACAGGAGGGGCTACAATGAGCAGTTCTTC
V gene: TRBV15; clone size: few; D gene: TRBD2; J gene: TRBJ2-3; CDR3 protein: CATSARLAGGRYGTDTQYF; CDR3 DNA: TGTGCCACCAGCGCCCGACTAGCGGGGGGGCGATACGGCACAGATACGCAGTATTTT
V gene: TRBV20-1; clone size: NA; D gene: NA; J gene: TRBJ1-2; CDR3 protein: CSARESRVEGYTF; CDR3 DNA: TGCAGTGCTAGAGAGAGCAGGGTCGAGGGCTACACCTTC
V gene: TRBV12-3/TRBV12-4; clone size: few; D gene: NA; J gene: TRBJ2-3; CDR3 protein: CASSGFEADTQYF; CDR3 DNA: TGTGCCAGCAGTGGGTTTGAGGCAGATACGCAGTATTTT
V gene: TRBV12-3/TRBV12-4; clone size: few; D gene: NA; J gene: TRBJ2-7; CDR3 protein: CASSSQGRVDEQYF; CDR3 DNA: TGTGCCAGCAGTTCACAGGGAAGGGTCGACGAGCAGTACTTC
V gene: TRBV4-3; clone size: NA; D gene: NA; J gene: TRBJ2-7; CDR3 protein: CASSQQFQGGNYEQYF; CDR3 DNA: TGCGCCAGCAGCCAACAGTTCCAGGGGGGGAACTACGAGCAGTACTTC
V gene: TRBV11-2; clone size: NA; D gene: TRBD1; J gene: TRBJ2-3; CDR3 protein: CASSSRQGRNTQYF; CDR3 DNA: TGTGCCAGCAGCTCTCGACAGGGACGAAATACGCAGTATTTT
V gene: TRBV5-1; clone size: NA; D gene: TRBD1; J gene: TRBJ2-1; CDR3 protein: CASSSLGGAFNEQFF; CDR3 DNA: TGCGCCAGCAGCTCCCTAGGGGGCGCGTTCAATGAGCAGTTCTTC
V gene: TRBV18; clone size: NA; D gene: NA; J gene: TRBJ2-3; CDR3 protein: CASSPRYQAPSTDTQYF; CDR3 DNA: TGTGCCAGCTCACCACGCTACCAGGCGCCCAGCACAGATACGCAGTATTTT
V gene: TRBV30; clone size: NA; D gene: TRBD2; J gene: TRBJ2-1; CDR3 protein: CAWSVLAEQFF; CDR3 DNA: TGTGCCTGGAGTGTACTAGCGGAGCAGTTCTTC
V gene: TRBV28; clone size: few; D gene: NA; J gene: TRBJ2-3; CDR3 protein: CASSLWSAWSQKMTDTQYF; CDR3 DNA: TGTGCCAGCAGTTTATGGTCGGCATGGTCGCAGAAAATGACAGATACGCAGTATTTT
V gene: TRBV27; clone size: NA; D gene: NA; J gene: TRBJ1-5; CDR3 protein: CASSTAGGGGQPQHF; CDR3 DNA: TGTGCCAGCAGTACCGCCGGGGGGGGAGGTCAGCCCCAGCATTTT
V gene: TRBV9; clone size: NA; D gene: NA; J gene: TRBJ2-3; CDR3 protein: CASSARIASTDTQYF; CDR3 DNA: TGTGCCAGCAGCGCTCGTATCGCCAGCACAGATACGCAGTATTTT
V gene: TRBV6-5; clone size: few; D gene: TRBD2; J gene: TRBJ2-1; CDR3 protein: CASSYSPLAGVFYNEQFF; CDR3 DNA: TGTGCCAGCAGTTACTCGCCACTAGCGGGGGTTTTTTACAATGAGCAGTTCTTC
V gene: TRBV12-3/TRBV12-4; clone size: NA; D gene: NA; J gene: TRBJ1-2; CDR3 protein: CASSLAGGARGYTF; CDR3 DNA: TGTGCCAGCAGTTTAGCCGGAGGGGCGAGAGGCTACACCTTC
V gene: TRBV20-1; clone size: NA; D gene: NA; J gene: TRBJ2-3; CDR3 protein: CSARDFGKLWMKGPDTQYF; CDR3 DNA: TGCAGTGCTAGAGATTTTGGAAAACTGTGGATGAAGGGTCCAGATACGCAGTATTTT
V gene: TRBV5-1; clone size: NA; D gene: NA; J gene: TRBJ1-1; CDR3 protein: CASSSWTENTEAFF; CDR3 DNA: TGCGCCAGCAGCTCCTGGACGGAGAACACTGAAGCTTTCTTT
V gene: TRBV6-1; clone size: few; D gene: NA; J gene: TRBJ2-2; CDR3 protein: CASRVGRTGELFF; CDR3 DNA: TGTGCCAGCAGGGTGGGACGCACCGGGGAGCTGTTTTTT
V gene: TRBV6-5; clone size: many; D gene: TRBD1; J gene: TRBJ1-1; CDR3 protein: CASSSGQGNTEAFF; CDR3 DNA: TGTGCCAGCAGTTCCGGACAGGGGAACACTGAAGCTTTCTTT
V gene: TRBV7-8; clone size: NA; D gene: NA; J gene: TRBJ2-3; CDR3 protein: CASSHGTYTDTQYF; CDR3 DNA: TGTGCCAGCAGCCACGGAACGTACACAGATACGCAGTATTTT
V gene: TRBV5-6; clone size: few; D gene: TRBD1; J gene: TRBJ1-5; CDR3 protein: CASSFDRGQSQPQHF; CDR3 DNA: TGTGCCAGCAGCTTCGACAGGGGGCAGAGTCAGCCCCAGCATTTT